This TCR beta chain was sequenced during a study of CD8 T cells in ankylosing spondylitis. TCRdb recomputed calls from the 5' RACE reads with MiXCR, one row per CDR3 protein. The profile covers under 250,000 distinct CDR3 sequences, with around 6.6% appearing a single time and 14% taken by the ten largest. This clonotype was picked up many times. The antigen is not known. Notes on the study in general: Significant enrichment of disease-linked clones was reportedly seen in matched ankylosing spondylitis synovial fluid. Eight highly homologous variants formed a TCR beta motif that appeared characteristic of ankylosing spondylitis blood.

This CDR3 spans 12 amino acids. Trimming took off 7 bases at V and 7 bases at J, with 13 bases between the two ends. The germline V gene encodes CDR1 MDHEN and CDR2 SYDVKM. This receptor was obtained from a male donor with ankylosing spondylitis. Sequencing was performed on blood, either unsorted or a sorted T cell fraction (not recorded which). J is TRBJ1-1 and V is TRBV28, with D hard to call. DNA for the CDR3: TGTGCCAGCACCCGGGAGCCAAATGAAGCTTTCTTT. Its translation: CASTREPNEAFF.